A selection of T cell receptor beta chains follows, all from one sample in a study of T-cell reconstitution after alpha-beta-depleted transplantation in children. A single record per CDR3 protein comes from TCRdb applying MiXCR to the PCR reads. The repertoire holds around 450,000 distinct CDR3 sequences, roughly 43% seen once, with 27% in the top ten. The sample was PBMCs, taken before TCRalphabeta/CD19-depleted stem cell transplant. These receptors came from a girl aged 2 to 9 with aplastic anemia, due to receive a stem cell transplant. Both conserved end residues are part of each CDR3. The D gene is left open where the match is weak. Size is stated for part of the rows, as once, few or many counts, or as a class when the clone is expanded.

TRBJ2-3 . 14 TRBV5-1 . CASSSSTTTDTQYF TGCGCCAGCAGCTCATCGACAACCACAGATACGCAGTATTTT
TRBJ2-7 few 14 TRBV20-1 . CSARSRDIAYEQYF TGCAGTGCTAGAAGTCGGGACATAGCCTACGAGCAGTACTTC
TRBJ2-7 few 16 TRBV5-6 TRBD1 CASSLPPWDRGNEQYF TGTGCCAGCAGCTTGCCTCCTTGGGACAGGGGAAACGAGCAGTACTTC
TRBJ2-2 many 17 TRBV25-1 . CASSLRAGPSNTGELFF TGTGCCAGCAGCCTTAGGGCGGGGCCTTCGAACACCGGGGAGCTGTTTTTT
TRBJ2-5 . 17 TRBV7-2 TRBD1 CASSVAWGQGLQETQYF TGTGCCAGCAGCGTAGCCTGGGGACAGGGTCTCCAAGAGACCCAGTACTTC
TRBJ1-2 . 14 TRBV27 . CASRRTKGQYGYTF TGTGCCAGCAGGAGGACGAAGGGCCAGTATGGCTACACCTTC
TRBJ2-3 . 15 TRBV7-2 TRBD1 CASSLPSDRTDTQYF TGTGCCAGCAGCTTACCCTCGGACAGGACGGATACGCAGTATTTT
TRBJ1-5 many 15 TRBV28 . CACFPGFVSNQPQHF TGTGCCTGTTTCCCGGGGTTTGTTAGCAATCAGCCCCAGCATTTT
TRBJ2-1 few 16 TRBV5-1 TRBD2 CASSGSSGSSYNEQFF TGCGCCAGCAGTGGGTCTAGCGGGAGCTCCTACAATGAGCAGTTCTTC
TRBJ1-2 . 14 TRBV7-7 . CASSLGRVFYGYTF TGTGCCAGCAGCTTAGGCCGGGTCTTCTATGGCTACACCTTC
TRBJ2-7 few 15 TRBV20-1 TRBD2 CSALSQAGVSYEQYF TGCAGTGCTCTCTCACAAGCGGGAGTCTCATACGAGCAGTACTTC
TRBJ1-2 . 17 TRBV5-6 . CASSLGDEYIRNYGYTF TGTGCCAGCAGCTTGGGAGACGAGTACATCCGTAACTATGGCTACACCTTC
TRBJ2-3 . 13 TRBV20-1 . CSARDRDPVTQYF TGCAGTGCTAGAGATCGTGACCCCGTTACGCAGTATTTT
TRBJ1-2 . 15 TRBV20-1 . CSARDRRGRGEGYTF TGCAGTGCTAGAGATCGGAGGGGTAGAGGGGAAGGCTACACCTTC
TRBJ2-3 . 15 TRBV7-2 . CASSSDRRSTDTQYF TGTGCCAGCAGTTCTGACAGGAGATCCACAGATACGCAGTATTTT
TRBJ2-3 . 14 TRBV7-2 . CASSTDWGDDTQYF TGTGCCAGCAGCACTGACTGGGGTGATGATACGCAGTATTTT
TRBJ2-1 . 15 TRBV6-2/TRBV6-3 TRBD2 CASSLAGDGYNEQFF TGTGCCAGCAGCCTAGCGGGGGACGGTTACAATGAGCAGTTCTTC
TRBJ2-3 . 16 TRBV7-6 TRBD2 CASSLIPAGATDTQYF TGTGCCAGCAGCTTAATTCCAGCGGGAGCTACAGATACGCAGTATTTT
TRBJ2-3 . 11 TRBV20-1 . CSAARTDTQYF TGCAGTGCCGCCAGGACAGATACGCAGTATTTT
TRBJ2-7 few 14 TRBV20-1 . CSARGRLGNYEQYF TGCAGTGCTAGAGGGAGATTAGGGAATTACGAGCAGTACTTC
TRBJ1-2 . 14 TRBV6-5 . CASSYSPAPGGYTF TGTGCCAGCAGTTATTCCCCCGCTCCGGGTGGCTACACCTTC
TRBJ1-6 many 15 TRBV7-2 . CASNLGLVSHSPLHF TGTGCCAGCAACTTGGGGCTGGTTTCGCATTCACCCCTCCACTTT
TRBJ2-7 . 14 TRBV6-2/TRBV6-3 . CASNRDRLPSEQYF TGTGCCAGCAATCGGGACCGCCTCCCTAGTGAGCAGTACTTC
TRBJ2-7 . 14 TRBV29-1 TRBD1 CSVGRDRRTYEQYF TGCAGCGTCGGTCGGGACAGGAGGACTTACGAGCAGTACTTC
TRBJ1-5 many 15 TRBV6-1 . CASSSQGVSNQPQHF TGTGCCAGCAGCTCCCAGGGAGTTAGCAATCAGCCCCAGCATTTT
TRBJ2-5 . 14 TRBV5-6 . CASSGRDNQETQYF TGTGCCAGCAGCGGAAGGGACAATCAAGAGACCCAGTACTTC
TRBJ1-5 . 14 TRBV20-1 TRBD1 CSARDDRGRGSQHF TGCAGTGCTAGAGATGACAGGGGGCGAGGGTCCCAGCATTTT
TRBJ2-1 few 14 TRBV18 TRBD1 CASSRTGAFNEQFF TGTGCCAGCTCCCGGACAGGGGCTTTCAATGAGCAGTTCTTC
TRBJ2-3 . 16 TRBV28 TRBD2 CASSLRTSGSGNTQYF TGTGCCAGCAGTTTACGGACTAGCGGGAGCGGAAATACGCAGTATTTT
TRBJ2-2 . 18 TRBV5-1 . CASRSGRTGGRWTGELFF TGCGCCAGCAGATCTGGGCGGACTGGTGGCAGGTGGACCGGGGAGCTGTTTTTT
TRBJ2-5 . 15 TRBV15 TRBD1 CATSSTGTGKETQNF TGTGCCACCAGCAGTACCGGGACAGGGAAAGAGACCCAGAACTTC
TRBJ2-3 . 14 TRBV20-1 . CSASRRVVTDTQYF TGCAGTGCCTCACGCAGGGTGGTCACAGATACGCAGTATTTT
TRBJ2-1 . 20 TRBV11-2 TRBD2 CASSSTGTSASFVAYNEQFF TGTGCCAGCAGCTCTACCGGGACTAGCGCTAGTTTTGTTGCATACAATGAGCAGTTCTTC
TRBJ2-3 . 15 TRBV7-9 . CASSLVQRGTDTQYF TGTGCCAGCAGCTTAGTTCAGCGAGGCACAGATACGCAGTATTTT
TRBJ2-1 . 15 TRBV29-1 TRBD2 CSVVPTSGDYNEQFF TGCAGCGTTGTCCCGACTAGCGGGGATTACAATGAGCAGTTCTTC